These 32 T cell receptor beta chains were all obtained from the same sample, sequenced in a study of T cell responses to AZD1222 COVID-19 vaccine. Profiling relied on immunoSEQ multiplex PCR, and the TCRdb table lists in-frame clones only, not all of them. The table records roughly 150,000 clones, about 89% of them present only once. The material sequenced was peripheral blood, taken 28 days after the second AZD1222 dose. All receptors come from an adult who received the AZD1222 COVID-19 vaccine.

The chain carries TRBV5-6 and TRBJ1-3, with D unresolved. The CDR3 spans 15 residues. V was pared by 0 bases and J by 0 bases, with 7 bases between. Germline V lookup: CDR1 SGHDT, CDR2 YYEEEE. The CDR3 loop reads CASSLGEVSGNTIYF. CDR3 coding DNA: TGTGCCAGCAGCTTGGGGGAGGTCTCTGGAAACACCATATATTTT.

The chain has TRBV19 and TRBJ1-1; D gene uncertain. This CDR3 is built from 13 residues. In germline, CDR1 is LNHDA, CDR2 SQIVND (reference sequence). The V gene lost 8 bases and the J gene lost 1 base, with 11 bases spanning the gap. The CDR3 sequence is CASFSIPNTEAFF. The CDR3 nucleotides read TGTGCCAGTTTCAGTATCCCGAACACTGAAGCTTTCTTT.

The chain recombines TRBV19 with TRBJ1-1; TRBD1 might be the D (5 bases). V lost 10 bases, J lost 8 bases, and 14 bases lay in between. Looked up from germline, CDR1 is LNHDA and CDR2 is SQIVND (reference sequence). This CDR3 contains 11 residues. CDR3 nucleotides: TGTGCCATTCCCTCCAGGGTAGAAGCTTTCTTT. Protein product: CAIPSRVEAFF.

This sequence joins TRBV4-2 and TRBJ1-1, with TRBD1 matching over 8 bases. After removal of 0 bases from V and 11 bases from J, the junction contained 11 bases not matched to a gene. The CDR3 sequence is 15 residues long. Germline loops: CDR1 LGHNA, CDR2 YNFKEQ. For the CDR3, the DNA is TGTGCCAGCAGCCAAGATCTTTGGTCGGACAGGGCCGCTTTCTTT. It yields the protein CASSQDLWSDRAAFF.

The V and J genes are TRBV25-1 and TRBJ2-1; D is perhaps TRBD1 (5 bases). CDR1 and CDR2 from the germline V gene are MGHDK and SYGVNS. Trimming took off 6 bases at V and 5 bases at J, with 11 bases between the two ends. The CDR3 contains 13 residues. The CDR3 spells CASRQQVNNEQFF. The CDR3 DNA reads as TGTGCCAGCAGGCAACAGGTTAACAATGAGCAGTTCTTC. The variable domain in full, with the rest retrieved from reference TRBV25-1 and TRBJ2-1, is EADIYQTPRYLVIGTGKKITLECSQTMGHDKMYWYQQDPGMELHLIHYSYGVNSTEKGDLSSESTVSRIRTEHFPLTLESARPSHTSQYLCASRQQVNNEQFFGPGTRLTVL.

This chain joins TRBV4-2 and TRBJ1-4; D perhaps matches TRBD1 (6 bases). The CDR3 length is 16 residues. The V end lost 1 base, the J end lost 6 bases, and 15 bases lay between the germline ends. Looked up from germline, CDR1 is LGHNA and CDR2 is YNFKEQ. CDR3 in amino acids: CASSQAQRDTYEKLFF. For the CDR3, the DNA is TGTGCCAGCAGCCAAGCCCAACGGGACACCTATGAAAAACTGTTTTTT.

The chain is built from TRBV29-1 and TRBJ2-4, with 10 bases lining up with TRBD2. CDR3 size: 17 residues. Germline V gene lookup returns CDR1 SQVTM and CDR2 ANQGSEA. With V trimmed by 0 bases and J by 9 bases, 14 bases remained unmatched. CDR3 residues: CSVEDRASGSLQGIQYF. The DNA of the CDR3 is TGCAGCGTTGAAGACCGGGCTAGCGGGAGTCTGCAGGGCATTCAGTACTTC.

The chain links TRBV15 to TRBJ2-7; 7 nucleotides agree with TRBD1. Germline V gene sequence: CDR1 LNHNV, CDR2 YYDKDF (reference sequence). The V segment lost 2 bases and the J segment 7 bases; nucleotides outside the gene matches: 8. The CDR3 has 14 residues. The CDR3, as DNA: TGTGCCACCAGCAGACGGGGACAGCCACAAGAGCAGTACTTC. It encodes CATSRRGQPQEQYF. The full variable domain, completed using reference TRBV15 and TRBJ2-7, is DAMVIQNPRYQVTQFGKPVTLSCSQTLNHNVMYWYQQKSSQAPKLLFHYYDKDFNNEADTPDNFQSRRPNTSFCFLDIRSPGLGDTAMYLCATSRRGQPQEQYFGPGTRLTVT.

This chain uses TRBV28 with TRBJ2-3; 10 bases are a match to TRBD1. Germline lookup yields CDR1 MDHEN and CDR2 SYDVKM. This CDR3 has 18 amino acids. The ends lost 5 bases at V and 2 bases at J; junction bases unmatched: 13. CDR3: CASSPPGQGTPYTDTQYF. CDR3 DNA sequence: TGTGCCAGCAGTCCCCCGGGACAGGGGACCCCATACACAGATACGCAGTATTTT.

The chain couples TRBV5-1 to TRBJ2-7, with a tentative D call TRBD2 (6 bases). Between the trimmed V and J ends, which lost 4 bases and 3 bases, there was a span of 14 bases. CDR1 is SGHRS and CDR2 is YFSETQ in the germline V gene. This CDR3 spans 14 amino acids. The CDR3 region has the DNA TGCGCCAGCAGCCGCCAGACGGGAGACTACGAGCAGTACTTC. Its protein product is CASSRQTGDYEQYF.

V and J are TRBV4-2 and TRBJ2-5, with TRBD2 matching over 12 bases. Per germline, CDR1 LGHNA and CDR2 YNFKEQ. The V and J ends lost 0 bases and 2 bases, in that order; junction bases with no gene match: 4. The CDR3 has 17 residues. The CDR3 protein is CASSQDTLAGGQETQYF. DNA of the CDR3: TGTGCCAGCAGCCAAGATACGCTAGCGGGAGGGCAAGAGACCCAGTACTTC.

In its sample, this clone was seen once. V and J are TRBV27 and TRBJ1-1, with D tentatively TRBD1 (6 bases). This CDR3 is built from 16 residues. The V gene lost 5 bases and the J gene lost 10 bases, with 26 bases spanning the gap. Germline V gene lookup returns CDR1 MNHEY and CDR2 SMNVEV (reference sequence). CDR3 sequence reads: CASSRETYPTGKGAFF. The CDR3 DNA reads TGTGCCAGCAGTCGAGAAACTTACCCAACAGGGAAGGGAGCTTTCTTT.

For the CDR3, the DNA is TGTGCCAGCAGTTGGACAGGCTATGGCTACACCTTC. It is translated as CASSWTGYGYTF. This chain joins TRBV28 and TRBJ1-2; 7 nucleotides line up with TRBD1. The CDR3 is made up of 12 amino acids. Germline CDR1 reads MDHEN; CDR2 reads SYDVKM. V dropped 4 bases and J dropped 4; count of bases not matched to a gene: 0.

The genes are TRBV19 and TRBJ1-4; 8 positions agree with TRBD1. The germline V gene encodes CDR1 LNHDA and CDR2 SQIVND (reference sequence). V lost 3 bases to trimming and J lost 0 bases; unmatched junction nucleotides: 21. The CDR3 is 22 residues long. The CDR3 DNA reads as TGTGCCAGTAGTATCCTGGGGGCAGGGGGCAAGGCTTTTCCGGCAACTAATGAAAAACTGTTTTTT. It specifies CASSILGAGGKAFPATNEKLFF.

The rearrangement links TRBV5-4 to TRBJ2-5; D not certain. With 4 bases removed from V and 1 base from J, the gap between germline ends came to 20 bases. Per the germline V gene, CDR1 is SGHNT and CDR2 is YYREEE (reference sequence). This CDR3 comprises 17 residues. The CDR3 loop is CASSINSWGKGQETQYF. CDR3 sequence (DNA): TGTGCCAGCAGCATCAATTCCTGGGGAAAGGGCCAAGAGACCCAGTACTTC.

The chain joins TRBV6-2 or TRBV6-3 to TRBJ1-5, with TRBD1 as a possible D gene (6 bases). The CDR3 loop spans 17 amino acids. CDR1 and CDR2 from the germline V gene are MNHEY and SVGEGT. Trimming took off 6 bases at V and 2 bases at J, with 20 bases between the two ends. In DNA form, the CDR3 reads TGTGCCAGCAGCCAAGGGGGAGGGGTTCGTGGCAATCAGCCCCAGCATTTT. Its protein product is CASSQGGGVRGNQPQHF.

This clone appeared a single time. This chain joins TRBV5-4 and TRBJ2-1, with 15 bases identical to TRBD2. J was trimmed by 9 bases and V by 2 bases; bases with no gene match: 6. Germline CDR1 and CDR2: SGHNT and YYREEE (reference sequence). This CDR3 is built from 16 residues. The CDR3 nucleotides read TGTGCCAGCAGCTTCCCGGGACTAGCGGGAGGAGGTGAGCAGTTCTTC. Translation gives CASSFPGLAGGGEQFF. The full variable domain, completed using reference TRBV5-4 and TRBJ2-1, is ETGVTQSPTHLIKTRGQQVTLRCSSQSGHNTVSWYQQALGQGPQFIFQYYREEENGRGNFPPRFSGLQFPNYSSELNVNALELDDSALYLCASSFPGLAGGGEQFFGPGTRLTVL.

This CDR3 reads CASSVRETNTEAFF. In DNA form, the CDR3 reads TGTGCCAGCAGCGTCCGGGAGACGAACACTGAAGCTTTCTTT. The rearrangement links TRBV7-9 to TRBJ1-1; D remains ambiguous. The ends were cut back, 5 bases at V and 1 base at J, with 11 bases in the middle. CDR3 size: 14 residues. Germline assignment: CDR1 SEHNR and CDR2 FQNEAQ (reference sequence). The variable domain in full, completed from reference TRBV7-9 and TRBJ1-1, reads DTGVSQNPRHKITKRGQNVTFRCDPISEHNRLYWYRQTLGQGPEFLTYFQNEAQLEKSRLLSDRFSAERPKGSFSTLEIQRTEQGDSAMYLCASSVRETNTEAFFGQGTRLTVV.

V is TRBV3-1 (or the pseudogene TRBV3-2) and J is TRBJ2-7, with 8 bases that match TRBD1. With V trimmed by 5 bases and J by 4 bases, 4 bases remained unmatched. Looked up from germline, CDR1 is LGHDT and CDR2 is YNNKEL (reference sequence). The CDR3 runs to 13 residues. Here the CDR3 reads CASSGQGVYEQYF. The CDR3, as DNA: TGTGCCAGCAGCGGACAGGGCGTTTACGAGCAGTACTTC.

This chain joins TRBV5-6 and TRBJ2-5; 7 nucleotides agree with TRBD2. Trimming removed 4 bases from V and 5 bases from J; junction bases left unmatched: 5. Germline CDR1 is SGHDT and CDR2 is YYEEEE. The CDR3 spans 13 residues. The CDR3, as DNA: TGTGCCAGCAGCGTCCAGGGAGGGGAGACCCAGTACTTC. Its protein is CASSVQGGETQYF.

The J gene is TRBJ2-6, the V gene TRBV4-2; D not resolved. The CDR3 has 16 amino acids. V was pared by 6 bases and J by 4 bases, with 16 bases between. Germline CDR1 is LGHNA and CDR2 is YNFKEQ. The CDR3 DNA is TGTGCCAGCAGATTATCGACGGTCTGGGGGGCCAACGTCCTGACTTTC. Its translation is CASRLSTVWGANVLTF.

Comments on this clone: An end of the junction differs from the germline gene, which may be a read error. The chain links TRBV9 to TRBJ2-7; TRBD1 matches 8 bases. In germline, CDR1 is SGDLS, CDR2 YYNGEE. The CDR3 length is 12 residues. Written as DNA, the CDR3 is TGTGCCAACAGCGTACAGGGGGACGAGCAGTACTTC. Its protein product is CANSVQGDEQYF.

The J gene is TRBJ2-3, the V gene TRBV29-1, with D possibly TRBD1 on 5 matching bases. This CDR3 is built from 12 residues. With 4 bases removed from V and 5 bases from J, the gap between germline ends came to 10 bases. Germline loops: CDR1 SQVTM, CDR2 ANQGSEA. The CDR3 sequence: CSVGQGKDTQYF. CDR3 sequence (DNA): TGCAGCGTTGGCCAGGGAAAAGATACGCAGTATTTT.

This clone was detected a few times. The V and J genes are TRBV9 and TRBJ1-1, with 9 nucleotides matching TRBD1. The germline CDR1 and CDR2 sequences are SGDLS and YYNGEE. The CDR3 contains 15 residues. Trimming removed 3 bases from V and 6 bases from J; junction bases left unmatched: 9. DNA for the CDR3: TGTGCCAGCAGCGCCCGGGACAGGGTTGGGGCTGAAGCTTTCTTT. Amino acids: CASSARDRVGAEAFF.

The rearrangement links TRBV5-6 to TRBJ1-3, with no clear D. The CDR3 sequence is 13 residues long. V lost 2 bases, J lost 4 bases, and 7 bases lay in between. The germline V gene encodes CDR1 SGHDT and CDR2 YYEEEE. The CDR3 loop is CASSFGSGNTIYF. The CDR3 bases are TGTGCCAGCAGCTTTGGGTCCGGAAACACCATATATTTT.

The rearrangement links TRBV9 to TRBJ1-4; 12 bases map to TRBD1. J gave up 8 bases and V 3 bases, and 5 bases lay outside the gene matches. The CDR3 sequence is 15 residues long. Germline CDR1 SGDLS, CDR2 YYNGEE. CDR3 nucleotides: TGTGCCAGCAGCGGGGGGACAGGGGGCCTGGAAAAACTGTTTTTT. Amino acids: CASSGGTGGLEKLFF.

The rearrangement links TRBV7-3 to TRBJ2-7; the D gene could be TRBD1 or TRBD2 (6 bases each). V was trimmed by 2 bases and J by 3 bases, leaving 8 bases between them. The CDR3 loop spans 13 amino acids. CDR1 and CDR2 (germline): SGHTA, FQGTGA. This chain's CDR3 is CASSLGGHYEQYF. Written as DNA, the CDR3 is TGTGCCAGCAGCTTAGGGGGGCACTACGAGCAGTACTTC.

The chain has TRBV29-1 and TRBJ2-3; the D is unclear. The CDR3 loop spans 10 amino acids. Deletions cut 8 bases from V and 1 base from J, with 4 bases between. CDR1 is SQVTM and CDR2 is ANQGSEA in the germline V gene. CDR3 bases: TGCAGCCACGGCACAGATACGCAGTATTTT. It yields the protein CSHGTDTQYF.

V gene TRBV12-3 or TRBV12-4 combines with J gene TRBJ2-3, with D tentatively TRBD2 (5 bases). Trimming stripped 7 bases from V and 6 bases from J, with 11 bases between. The CDR3 totals 12 residues. In nucleotides, the CDR3 is TGTGCCAGCATGAGGGCCATGGATACGCAGTATTTT. It specifies CASMRAMDTQYF.

The chain has TRBV12-2 and TRBJ2-1; the table's TRBD2 call for D was not verified on the DNA. TRBV12-2 is classified as a pseudogene. The CDR3 is made up of 19 amino acids. This CDR3 is CASRLGGSWRADSYNEQFF. The CDR3 DNA follows: TGTGCAAGTCGCTTAGGAGGGTCCTGGCGGGCCGACTCCTACAATGAGCAGTTCTTC.

The chain uses TRBV29-1 and TRBJ2-7, with D tentatively TRBD1 (6 bases). The germline gives CDR1 SQVTM, CDR2 ANQGSEA. This CDR3 comprises 16 residues. V was trimmed by 0 bases and J by 0 bases, leaving 15 bases between them. The CDR3 region is CSVEDRRQGNSYEQYF. CDR3 DNA: TGCAGCGTTGAAGATCGTCGGCAGGGGAACTCCTACGAGCAGTACTTC.

The J gene is TRBJ2-7, the V gene TRBV4-2; no definite D call. Germline values: CDR1 LGHNA, CDR2 YNFKEQ. Trimming took off 4 bases at V and 0 bases at J, with 13 bases between the two ends. This CDR3 is 15 amino acids long. CDR3 nucleotides: TGTGCCAGCAGCCCCAGGTCTGGGCCCTCCTACGAGCAGTACTTC. This gives the protein CASSPRSGPSYEQYF.